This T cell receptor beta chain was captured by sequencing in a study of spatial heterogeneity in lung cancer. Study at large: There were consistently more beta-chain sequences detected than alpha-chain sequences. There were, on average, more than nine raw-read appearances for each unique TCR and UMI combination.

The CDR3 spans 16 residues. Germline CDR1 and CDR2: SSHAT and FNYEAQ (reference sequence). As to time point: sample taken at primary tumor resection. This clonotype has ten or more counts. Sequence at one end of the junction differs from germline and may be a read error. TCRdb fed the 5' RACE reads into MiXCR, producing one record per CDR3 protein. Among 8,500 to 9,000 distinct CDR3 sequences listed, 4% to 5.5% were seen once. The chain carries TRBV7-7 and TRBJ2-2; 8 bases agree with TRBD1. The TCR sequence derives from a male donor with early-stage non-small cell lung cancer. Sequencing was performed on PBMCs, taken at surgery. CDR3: CASSPGTGLNTGELFF. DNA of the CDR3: TGTGCTAGCAGCCCTGGGACAGGTCTGAACACCGGGGAGCTGTTTTTT.